This record covers a single T cell receptor (beta chain). Its antigen is still unknown. TRB was amplified from roughly 250 ng of peripheral blood genomic DNA per sample. The CDR3 covers 16 residues. CDR1 and CDR2 from the germline V gene are MNHEY and SVGAGI. The data were obtained in a study of T cell clusters in autoimmune cytopenias. Study information: Per sample, median TRB depth was about 48,000 reads, yielding a median about 2,400 distinct clonotypes. Findings of the study overall: TRB repertoire shifts in secondary cytopenia and chronic lymphocytic leukemia mostly reflected lymphoma, not autoimmunity.

TRB rearrangements were amplified by touch-down multiplex PCR with mixed TRB-A/B primers. TCRdb processed the multiplex PCR reads again and assigns one entry to each CDR3 protein, with no DNA. The table gives over 10,000 distinct CDR3 sequences; the top ten clones make up 3% of it. The sequencing input was peripheral blood. This TCR derives from a human donor with an autoimmune cytopenia or autoimmune hepatitis (not recorded which). The J gene is TRBJ1-4, the V gene TRBV6-5. Here the CDR3 reads CASSYWPVGTNEKLFF.